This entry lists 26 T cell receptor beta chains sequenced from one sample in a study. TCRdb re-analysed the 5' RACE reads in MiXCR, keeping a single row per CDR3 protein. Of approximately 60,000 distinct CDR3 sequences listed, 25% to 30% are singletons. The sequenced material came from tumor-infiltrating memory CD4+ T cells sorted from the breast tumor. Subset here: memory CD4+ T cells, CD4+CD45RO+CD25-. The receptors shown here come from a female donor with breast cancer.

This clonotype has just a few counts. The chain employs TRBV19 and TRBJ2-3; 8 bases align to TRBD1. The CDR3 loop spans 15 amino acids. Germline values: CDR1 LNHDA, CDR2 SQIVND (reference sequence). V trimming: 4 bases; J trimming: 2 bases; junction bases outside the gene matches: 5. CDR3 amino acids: CASSTRTGNTDTQYF. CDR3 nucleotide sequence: TGTGCCAGTAGTACCCGGACAGGGAACACAGATACGCAGTATTTT.

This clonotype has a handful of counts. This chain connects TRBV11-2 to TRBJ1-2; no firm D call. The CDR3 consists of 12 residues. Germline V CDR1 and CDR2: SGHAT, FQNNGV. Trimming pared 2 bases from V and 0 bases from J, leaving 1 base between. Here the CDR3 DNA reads TGTGCCAGCAGCTTATCTAACTATGGCTACACCTTC. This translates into CASSLSNYGYTF.

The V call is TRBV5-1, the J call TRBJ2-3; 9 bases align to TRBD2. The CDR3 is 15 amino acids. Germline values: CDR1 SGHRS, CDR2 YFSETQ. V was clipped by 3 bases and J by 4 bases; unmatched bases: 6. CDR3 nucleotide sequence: TGCGCCAGCAGCTCGACTAGCGGTGTGCCAGATACGCAGTATTTT. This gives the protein CASSSTSGVPDTQYF.

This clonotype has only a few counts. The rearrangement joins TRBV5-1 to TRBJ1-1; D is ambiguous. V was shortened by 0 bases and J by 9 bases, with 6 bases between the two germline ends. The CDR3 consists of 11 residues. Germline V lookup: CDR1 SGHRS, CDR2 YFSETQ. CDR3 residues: CASSLGPQAFF. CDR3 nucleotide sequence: TGCGCCAGCAGCTTGGGGCCCCAAGCTTTCTTT.

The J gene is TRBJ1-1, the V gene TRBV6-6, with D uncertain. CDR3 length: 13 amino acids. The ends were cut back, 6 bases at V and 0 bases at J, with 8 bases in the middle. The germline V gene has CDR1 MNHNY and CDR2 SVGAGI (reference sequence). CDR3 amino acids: CASSPWLNTEAFF. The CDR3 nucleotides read TGTGCCAGCAGCCCCTGGTTGAACACTGAAGCTTTCTTT.

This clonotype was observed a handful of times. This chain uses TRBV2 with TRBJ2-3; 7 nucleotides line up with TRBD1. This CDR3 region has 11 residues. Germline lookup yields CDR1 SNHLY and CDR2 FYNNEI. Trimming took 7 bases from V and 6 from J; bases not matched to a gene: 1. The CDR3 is CASKGADTQYF. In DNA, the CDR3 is TGTGCCAGCAAGGGGGCGGATACGCAGTATTTT.

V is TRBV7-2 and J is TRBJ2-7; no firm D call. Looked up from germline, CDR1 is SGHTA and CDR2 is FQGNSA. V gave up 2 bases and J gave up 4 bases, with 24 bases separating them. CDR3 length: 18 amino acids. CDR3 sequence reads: CASSLRLSDGIEKYEQYF. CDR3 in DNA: TGTGCCAGCAGCTTACGATTATCTGACGGAATTGAAAAATACGAGCAGTACTTC.

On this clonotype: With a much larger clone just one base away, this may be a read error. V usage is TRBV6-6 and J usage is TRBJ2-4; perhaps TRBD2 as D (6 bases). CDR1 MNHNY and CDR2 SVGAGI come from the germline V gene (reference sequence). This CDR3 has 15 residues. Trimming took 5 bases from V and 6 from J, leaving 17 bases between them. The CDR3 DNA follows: TGTGCCAGCAGTGACACGCGGGGCCTTGGAAACATTCAGTACTTC. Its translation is CASSDTRGLGNIQYF.

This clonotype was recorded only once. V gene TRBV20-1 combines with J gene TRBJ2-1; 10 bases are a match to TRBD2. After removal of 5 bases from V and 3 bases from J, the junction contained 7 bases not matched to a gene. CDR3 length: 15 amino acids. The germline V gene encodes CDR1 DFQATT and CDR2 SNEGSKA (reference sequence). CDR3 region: CSARSAGGVYNEQFF. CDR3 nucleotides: TGCAGTGCTCGGTCAGCGGGAGGGGTCTACAATGAGCAGTTCTTC.

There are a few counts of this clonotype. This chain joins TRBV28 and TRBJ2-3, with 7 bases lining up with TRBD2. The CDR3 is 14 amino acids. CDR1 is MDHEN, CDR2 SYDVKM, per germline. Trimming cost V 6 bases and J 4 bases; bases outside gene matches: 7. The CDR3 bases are TGTGCCAGCAGAATGGGGGGGATCGCAGATACGCAGTATTTT. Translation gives CASRMGGIADTQYF.

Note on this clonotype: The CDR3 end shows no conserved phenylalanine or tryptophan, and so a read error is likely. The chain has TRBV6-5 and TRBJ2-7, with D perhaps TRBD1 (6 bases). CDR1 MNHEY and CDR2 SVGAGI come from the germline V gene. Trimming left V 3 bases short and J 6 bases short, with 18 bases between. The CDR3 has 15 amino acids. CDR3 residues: CASSYVTGIFSEQYL. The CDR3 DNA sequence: TGTGCCAGCAGTTATGTTACAGGGATTTTCTCCGAGCAGTACCTC.

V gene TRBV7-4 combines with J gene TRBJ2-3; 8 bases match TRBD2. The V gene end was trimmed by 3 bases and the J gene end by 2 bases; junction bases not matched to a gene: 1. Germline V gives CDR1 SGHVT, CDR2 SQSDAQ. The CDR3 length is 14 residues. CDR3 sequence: CASSLGLDTDTQYF. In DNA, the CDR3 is TGTGCCAGCAGCTTGGGACTAGACACAGATACGCAGTATTTT.

The CDR3 DNA follows: TGCAGTGCTAGAGATGGCGGCAGGGGGGGCACTGAAGCTTTCTTT. The encoded protein is CSARDGGRGGTEAFF. The chain has TRBV20-1 and TRBJ1-1, with 7 bases matching TRBD1. Germline V CDR1 and CDR2: DFQATT, SNEGSKA (reference sequence). Trimming cost V 0 bases and J 4 bases; bases outside gene matches: 8. CDR3 length: 15 residues.

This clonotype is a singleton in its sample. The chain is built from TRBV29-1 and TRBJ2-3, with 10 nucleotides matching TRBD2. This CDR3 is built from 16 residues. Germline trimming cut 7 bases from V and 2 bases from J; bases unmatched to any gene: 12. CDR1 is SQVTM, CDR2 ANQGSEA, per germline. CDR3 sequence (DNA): TGCAGCGCCCGGAATGAACTAGCGGGAATCACAGATACGCAGTATTTT. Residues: CSARNELAGITDTQYF.

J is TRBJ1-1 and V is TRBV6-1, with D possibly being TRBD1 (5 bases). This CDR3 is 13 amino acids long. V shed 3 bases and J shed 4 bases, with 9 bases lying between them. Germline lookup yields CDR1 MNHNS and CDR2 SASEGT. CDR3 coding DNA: TGTGCCAGCAGTGATCACGGGGGCACTGAAGCTTTCTTT. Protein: CASSDHGGTEAFF.

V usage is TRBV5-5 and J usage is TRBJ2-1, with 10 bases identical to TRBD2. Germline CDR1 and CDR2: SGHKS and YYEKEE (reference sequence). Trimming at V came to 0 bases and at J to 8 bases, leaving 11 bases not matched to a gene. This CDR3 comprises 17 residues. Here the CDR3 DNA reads TGTGCCAGCAGCTTGGGCACGCTAGCGGGAGTTAGGGATGAGCAGTTCTTC. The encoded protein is CASSLGTLAGVRDEQFF.

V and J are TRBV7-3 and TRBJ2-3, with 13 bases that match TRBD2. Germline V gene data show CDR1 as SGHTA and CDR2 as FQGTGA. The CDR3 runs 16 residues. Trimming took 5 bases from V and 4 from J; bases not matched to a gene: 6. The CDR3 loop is CASSIRLAGGSDTQYF. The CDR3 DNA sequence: TGTGCCAGCAGCATCAGACTAGCGGGAGGATCAGATACGCAGTATTTT. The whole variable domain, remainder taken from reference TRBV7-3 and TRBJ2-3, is GAGVSQTPSNKVTEKGKYVELRCDPISGHTALYWYRQSLGQGPEFLIYFQGTGAADDSGLPNDRFFAVRPEGSVSTLKIQRTERGDSAVYLCASSIRLAGGSDTQYFGPGTRLTVL.

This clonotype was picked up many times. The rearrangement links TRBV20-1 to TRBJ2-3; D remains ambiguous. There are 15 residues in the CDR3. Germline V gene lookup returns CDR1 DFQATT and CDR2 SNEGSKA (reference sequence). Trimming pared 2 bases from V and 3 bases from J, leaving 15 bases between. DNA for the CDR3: TGCAGTGCTAGAATAATCGGCCGCACAACAGATACGCAGTATTTT. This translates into CSARIIGRTTDTQYF.

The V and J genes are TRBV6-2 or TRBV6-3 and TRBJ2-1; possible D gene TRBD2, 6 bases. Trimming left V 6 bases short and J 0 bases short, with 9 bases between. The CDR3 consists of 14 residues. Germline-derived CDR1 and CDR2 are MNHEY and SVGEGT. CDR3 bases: TGTGCCAGCAGAGCGGGCCCCTCCTACAATGAGCAGTTCTTC. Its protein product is CASRAGPSYNEQFF.

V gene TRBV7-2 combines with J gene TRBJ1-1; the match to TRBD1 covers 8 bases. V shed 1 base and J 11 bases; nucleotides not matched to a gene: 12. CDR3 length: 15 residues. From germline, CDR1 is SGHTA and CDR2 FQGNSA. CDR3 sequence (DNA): TGTGCCAGCAGCTTAGGGGGAGCAGGACAGGGAGAGGCTTTCTTT. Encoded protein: CASSLGGAGQGEAFF.

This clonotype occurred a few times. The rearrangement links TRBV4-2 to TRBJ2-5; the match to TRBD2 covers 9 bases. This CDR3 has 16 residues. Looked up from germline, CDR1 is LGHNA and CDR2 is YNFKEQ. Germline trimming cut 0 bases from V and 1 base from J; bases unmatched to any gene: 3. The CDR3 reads CASSQEAGGLQETQYF. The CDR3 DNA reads TGTGCCAGCAGCCAAGAAGCGGGAGGTCTCCAAGAGACCCAGTACTTC.

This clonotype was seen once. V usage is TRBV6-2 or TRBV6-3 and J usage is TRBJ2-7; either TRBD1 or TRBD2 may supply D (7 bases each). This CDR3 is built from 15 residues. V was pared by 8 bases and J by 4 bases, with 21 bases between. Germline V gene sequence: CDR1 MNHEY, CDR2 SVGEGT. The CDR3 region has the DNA TGTGCCAGCGTAACGGCCAGGGGGGGCCGGTACGAGCAGTACTTC. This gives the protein CASVTARGGRYEQYF.

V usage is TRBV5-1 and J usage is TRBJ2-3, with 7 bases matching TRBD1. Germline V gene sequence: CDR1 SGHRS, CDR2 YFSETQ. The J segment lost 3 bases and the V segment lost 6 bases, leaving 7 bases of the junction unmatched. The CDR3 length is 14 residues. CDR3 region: CASTRGQRTDTQYF. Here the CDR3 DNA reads TGCGCCAGCACTCGGGGACAGCGAACAGATACGCAGTATTTT.

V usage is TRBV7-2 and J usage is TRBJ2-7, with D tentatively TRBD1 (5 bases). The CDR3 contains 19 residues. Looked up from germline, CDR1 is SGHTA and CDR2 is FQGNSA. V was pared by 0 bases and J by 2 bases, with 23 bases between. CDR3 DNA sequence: TGTGCCAGCAGCTTAGCTAGGCCAGGGCGTTGCCTTCGCGCCTACGAGCAGTACTTC. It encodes CASSLARPGRCLRAYEQYF.

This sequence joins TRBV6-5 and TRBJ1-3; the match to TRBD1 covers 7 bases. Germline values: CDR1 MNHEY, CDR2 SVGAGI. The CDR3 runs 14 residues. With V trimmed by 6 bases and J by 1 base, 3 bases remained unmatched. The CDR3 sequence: CASRADRSGNTIYF. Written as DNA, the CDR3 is TGTGCCAGCAGGGCGGACAGGTCTGGAAACACCATATATTTT.

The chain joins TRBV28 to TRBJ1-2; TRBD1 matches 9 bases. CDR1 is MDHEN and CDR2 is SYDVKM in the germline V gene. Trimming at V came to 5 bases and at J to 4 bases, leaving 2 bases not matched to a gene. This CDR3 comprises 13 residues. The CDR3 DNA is TGTGCCAGCAGTCTGACAGGGGGCTATGGCTACACCTTC. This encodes CASSLTGGYGYTF.